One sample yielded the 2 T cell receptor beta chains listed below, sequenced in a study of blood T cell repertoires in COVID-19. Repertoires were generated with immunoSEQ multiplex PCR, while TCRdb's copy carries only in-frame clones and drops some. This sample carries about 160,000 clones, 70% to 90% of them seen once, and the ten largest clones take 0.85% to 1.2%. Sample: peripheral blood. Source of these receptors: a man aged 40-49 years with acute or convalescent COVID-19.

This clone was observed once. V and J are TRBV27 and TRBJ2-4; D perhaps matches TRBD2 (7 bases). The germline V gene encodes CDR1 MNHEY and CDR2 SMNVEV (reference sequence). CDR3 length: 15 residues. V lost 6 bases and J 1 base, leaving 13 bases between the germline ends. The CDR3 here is CASSLGGAAKNIQYF. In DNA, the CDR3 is TGTGCCAGCAGCCTGGGGGGGGCTGCCAAAAACATTCAGTACTTC.

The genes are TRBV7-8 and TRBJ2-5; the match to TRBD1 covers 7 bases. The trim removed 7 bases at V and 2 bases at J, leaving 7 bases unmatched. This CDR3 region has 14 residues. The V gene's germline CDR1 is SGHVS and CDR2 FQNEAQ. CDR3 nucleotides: TGTGCCAGCACCGCCGGGACAGTGCAAGAGACCCAGTACTTC. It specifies CASTAGTVQETQYF.